The 12 T cell receptor beta chains below come from one sample, sequenced in a study of T cells in Graves' hyperthyroidism and ophthalmopathy. What was amplified from RNA transcripts were TCR beta CDR3 regions. The study used the HTBI primer set for a first-round RT-PCR of the TCR CDR3. Using its own MiXCR run on the multiplex PCR reads, TCRdb lists one record per CDR3 protein. The profile shows around 600,000 distinct CDR3 sequences, 13% to 15% of them singletons. Sequenced sample: blood. These receptors originate from a woman aged 18-29 years with Graves' ophthalmopathy.

Remarks on this clonotype: Given a much more abundant clone one base away, this may be a read error. The gene calls are TRBV5-5 and TRBJ2-1; 8 positions agree with TRBD1. This CDR3 comprises 15 residues. CDR1 and CDR2 from the germline V gene are SGHKS and YYEKEE (reference sequence). DNA for the CDR3: TGTACCAGCAGCTTTTTGACAGGGGTATACAATGAGCAGTTCTTC. It specifies CTSSFLTGVYNEQFF.

This clonotype was seen repeatedly, ten times or more. The J gene is TRBJ2-4, the V gene TRBV7-2; TRBD2 matches 8 bases. This CDR3 contains 17 residues. The V and J ends lost 2 bases and 3 bases, in that order; junction bases with no gene match: 9. Germline loops: CDR1 SGHTA, CDR2 FQGNSA. This CDR3 is CASSLRREGGVKNIQYF. In DNA form, the CDR3 reads TGTGCCAGCAGCTTACGACGGGAGGGCGGGGTCAAAAACATTCAGTACTTC.

This clonotype has only a few counts. CDR3 in DNA: TGTGCCACCAATTCCTACCCCACCGACAGGTCTAGCACAGATACGCAGTATTTT. It is translated as CATNSYPTDRSSTDTQYF. This chain joins TRBV15 and TRBJ2-3, with a possible D match to TRBD1 (6 bases). Germline CDR1 LNHNV, CDR2 YYDKDF (reference sequence). Trimming removed 7 bases from V and 0 bases from J, with 23 bases in between. The CDR3 totals 18 residues.

This clonotype was seen only a few times. This chain uses TRBV3-1 with TRBJ2-5; 7 bases fit TRBD1. Germline values: CDR1 LGHDT, CDR2 YNNKEL (reference sequence). The V gene end was trimmed by 2 bases and the J gene end by 14 bases; junction bases not matched to a gene: 17. The CDR3 has 15 amino acids. CDR3 in amino acids: CASSQSFRNGDREYF. The CDR3 DNA reads as TGTGCCAGCAGCCAATCTTTCCGGAATGGGGACAGAGAATACTTC.

This clonotype was seen many times. The chain is built from TRBV24-1 and TRBJ2-5, with D possibly TRBD2 on 6 matching bases. The V gene's germline CDR1 is KGHDR and CDR2 SFDVKD. CDR3 length equals 13 residues. Between the trimmed V and J ends, which lost 4 bases and 5 bases, there was a span of 10 bases. Here the CDR3 reads CATSDPGGETQYF. For the CDR3, the DNA is TGTGCCACCAGTGACCCCGGAGGGGAGACCCAGTACTTC.

This clonotype was seen at least ten times. The chain recombines TRBV14 with TRBJ2-1; 8 positions agree with TRBD2. V lost 4 bases, J lost 6 bases, and 14 bases stayed unmatched. The CDR3 covers 17 residues. CDR1 and CDR2 from the germline V gene are SGHDN and FVKESK. CDR3 protein: CASSLPKWREAPNEQFF. In nucleotides, the CDR3 is TGTGCCAGCAGCCTCCCTAAGTGGCGGGAGGCCCCCAATGAGCAGTTCTTC.

At least ten counts were recorded for this clonotype. The CDR3 coding sequence is TGTGCCAGCAGTTACGCGGTTGCAACTAATGAAAAACTGTTTTTT. This translates into CASSYAVATNEKLFF. The rearrangement joins TRBV6-2 or TRBV6-3 to TRBJ1-4; D call uncertain. V was shortened by 2 bases and J by 0 bases, with 7 bases between the two germline ends. The CDR3 is made up of 15 amino acids. The germline gives CDR1 MNHEY, CDR2 SVGEGT.

This clonotype has just one count. V gene TRBV27 combines with J gene TRBJ2-7; 12 positions agree with TRBD2. Germline-derived CDR1 and CDR2 are MNHEY and SMNVEV (reference sequence). V lost 4 bases, J lost 4 bases, and 8 bases stayed unmatched. CDR3 length: 16 amino acids. The CDR3 DNA reads TGTGCCAGCAGTTCACATACTAGCGGGAGGATGTACGAGCAGTACTTC. This gives the protein CASSSHTSGRMYEQYF.

Points on this clonotype: Its ends do not fully match the called genes, so a read error is possible. The rearrangement links TRBV6-2 or TRBV6-3 to TRBJ1-4, with D perhaps TRBD1 (5 bases). There are 14 residues in the CDR3. The germline V gene encodes CDR1 MNHEY and CDR2 SVGEGT. The CDR3 region is CASATGVTNEILFF. The CDR3 DNA reads TGTGCCAGCGCAACGGGGGTAACTAATGAAATACTGTTTTTT.

At least ten counts were recorded for this clonotype. The chain couples TRBV6-1 to TRBJ1-1, with no clear D. The CDR3 runs to 13 residues. V shed 1 base and J shed 3 bases, with 6 bases lying between them. The germline V gene has CDR1 MNHNS and CDR2 SASEGT. The CDR3 loop reads CASSEDLYTEAFF. CDR3 nucleotide sequence: TGTGCCAGCAGTGAAGACCTCTACACTGAAGCTTTCTTT.

The CDR3 loop reads CASSYDRANNQPQHF. DNA for the CDR3: TGTGCCAGCAGTTACGACAGGGCTAACAATCAGCCCCAGCATTTT. The chain is built from TRBV6-9 and TRBJ1-5; 7 bases are shared with TRBD1. The V gene end was trimmed by 3 bases and the J gene end by 3 bases; junction bases not matched to a gene: 5. The CDR3 is made up of 15 amino acids. The germline V gene has CDR1 MNHGY and CDR2 SVAAGI.

The table lists this clonotype with many counts. V gene TRBV4-2 combines with J gene TRBJ2-7; 11 nucleotides line up with TRBD2. Germline V lookup: CDR1 LGHNA, CDR2 YNFKEQ. With 0 bases clipped from V and 4 bases from J, the junction kept 5 bases outside the gene matches. The CDR3 consists of 16 residues. The CDR3 reads CASSQDSTSGSYEQYF. CDR3 bases: TGTGCCAGCAGCCAAGATAGCACTAGCGGGAGTTACGAGCAGTACTTC.